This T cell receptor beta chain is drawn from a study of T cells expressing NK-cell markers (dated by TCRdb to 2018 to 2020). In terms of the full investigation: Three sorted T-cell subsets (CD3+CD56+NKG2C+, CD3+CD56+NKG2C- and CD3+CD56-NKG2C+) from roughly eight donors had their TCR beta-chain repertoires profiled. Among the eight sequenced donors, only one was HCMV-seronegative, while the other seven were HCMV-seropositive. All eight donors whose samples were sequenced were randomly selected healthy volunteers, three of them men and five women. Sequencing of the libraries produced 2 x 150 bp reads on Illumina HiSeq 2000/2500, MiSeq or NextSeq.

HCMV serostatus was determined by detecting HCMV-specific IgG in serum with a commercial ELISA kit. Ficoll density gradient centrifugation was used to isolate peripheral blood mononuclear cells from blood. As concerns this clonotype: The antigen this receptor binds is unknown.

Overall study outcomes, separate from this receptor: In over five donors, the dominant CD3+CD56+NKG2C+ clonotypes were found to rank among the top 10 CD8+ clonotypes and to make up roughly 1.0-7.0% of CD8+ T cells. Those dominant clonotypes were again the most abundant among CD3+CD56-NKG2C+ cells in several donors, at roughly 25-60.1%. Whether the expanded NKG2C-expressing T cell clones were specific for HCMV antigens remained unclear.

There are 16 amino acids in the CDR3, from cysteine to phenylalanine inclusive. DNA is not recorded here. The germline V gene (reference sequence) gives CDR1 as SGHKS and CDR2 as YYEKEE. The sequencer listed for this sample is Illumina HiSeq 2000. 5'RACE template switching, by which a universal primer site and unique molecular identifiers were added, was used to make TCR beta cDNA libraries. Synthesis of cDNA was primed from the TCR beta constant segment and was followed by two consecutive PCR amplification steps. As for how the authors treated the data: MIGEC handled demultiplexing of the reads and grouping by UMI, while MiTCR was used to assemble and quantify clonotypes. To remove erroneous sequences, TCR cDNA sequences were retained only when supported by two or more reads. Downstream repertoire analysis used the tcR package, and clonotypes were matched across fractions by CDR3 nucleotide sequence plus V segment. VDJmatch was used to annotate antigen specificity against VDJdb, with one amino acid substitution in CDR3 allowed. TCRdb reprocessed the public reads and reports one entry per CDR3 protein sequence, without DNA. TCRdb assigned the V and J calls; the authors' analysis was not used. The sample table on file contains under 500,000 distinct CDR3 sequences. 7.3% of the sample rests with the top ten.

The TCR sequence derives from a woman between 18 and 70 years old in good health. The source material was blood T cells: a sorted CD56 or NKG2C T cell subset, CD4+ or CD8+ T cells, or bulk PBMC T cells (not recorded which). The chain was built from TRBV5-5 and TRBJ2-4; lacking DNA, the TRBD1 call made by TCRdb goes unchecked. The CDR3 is CASSLLRGPAKNIQYF. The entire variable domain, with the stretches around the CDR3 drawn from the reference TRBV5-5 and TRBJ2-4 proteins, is DAGVTQSPTHLIKTRGQQVTLRCSPISGHKSVSWYQQVLGQGPQFIFQYYEKEERGRGNFPDRFSARQFPNYSSELNVNALLLGDSALYLCASSLLRGPAKNIQYFGAGTRLSVL.